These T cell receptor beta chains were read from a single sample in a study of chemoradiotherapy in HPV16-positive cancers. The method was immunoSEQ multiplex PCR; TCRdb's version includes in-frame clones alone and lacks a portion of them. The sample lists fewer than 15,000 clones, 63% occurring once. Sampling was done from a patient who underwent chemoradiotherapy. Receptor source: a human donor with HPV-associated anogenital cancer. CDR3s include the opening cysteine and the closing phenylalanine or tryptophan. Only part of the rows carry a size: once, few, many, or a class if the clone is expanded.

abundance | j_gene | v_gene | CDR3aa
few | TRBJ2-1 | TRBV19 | CASSMRDTRINEQFF
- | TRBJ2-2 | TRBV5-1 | CASSLTVNTGELFF
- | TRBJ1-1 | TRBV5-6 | CASSLYRDSSARPAFF
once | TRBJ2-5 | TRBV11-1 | CASTIQTGQETQYF
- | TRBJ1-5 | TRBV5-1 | CASIYNYTWTGGLSNQPQHF
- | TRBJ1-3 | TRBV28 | CASSLSGDGNTIYF
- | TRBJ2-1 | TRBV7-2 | CASSSYNNEQFF
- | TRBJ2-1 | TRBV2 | CASATRDHYNEQFF
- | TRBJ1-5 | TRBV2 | CASSSQGASNQPQHF
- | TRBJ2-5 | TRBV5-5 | CASSLEGQETQYF